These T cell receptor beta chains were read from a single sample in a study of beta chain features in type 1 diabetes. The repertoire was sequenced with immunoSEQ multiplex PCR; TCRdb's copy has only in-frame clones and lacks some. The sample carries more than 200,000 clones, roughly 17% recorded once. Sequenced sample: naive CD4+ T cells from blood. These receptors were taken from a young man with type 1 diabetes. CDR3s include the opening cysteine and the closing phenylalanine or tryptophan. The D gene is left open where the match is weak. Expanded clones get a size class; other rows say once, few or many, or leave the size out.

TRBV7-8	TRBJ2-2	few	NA	TGTGCCAGCAGCCCGCAGACAGCGAACACCGGGGAGCTGTTTTTT	CASSPQTANTGELFF
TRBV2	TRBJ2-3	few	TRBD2	TGTGCCAGCAGCGAAAGCGGGAATGGAGATACGCAGTATTTT	CASSESGNGDTQYF
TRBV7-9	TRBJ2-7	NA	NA	TGTGCCAGCAGCCCCCTGGCAGGGCCGAACGAGCAGTACTTC	CASSPLAGPNEQYF
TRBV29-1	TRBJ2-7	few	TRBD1	TGCAGCGCTGTGACAGGGGCGAGGAACGAGCAGTACTTC	CSAVTGARNEQYF
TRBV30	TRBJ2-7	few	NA	TGTGCCTGGACGGGGAGCTCCTACGAGCAGTACTTC	CAWTGSSYEQYF
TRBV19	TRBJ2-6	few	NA	TGTGCCAGTAGAGGTGGGGCCAACGTCCTGACTTTC	CASRGGANVLTF
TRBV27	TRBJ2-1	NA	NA	TGTGCCAGCAGAGGGACGGGGACGATCTCCTACAATGAGCAGTTCTTC	CASRGTGTISYNEQFF
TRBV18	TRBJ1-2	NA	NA	TGTGCCAGCTCACCGCCGGGACGGCAAGCTAACTATGGCTACACCTTC	CASSPPGRQANYGYTF
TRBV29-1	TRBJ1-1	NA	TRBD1	TGCAGCGTGGTGACAGGGGTCGGTGAAGCTTTCTTT	CSVVTGVGEAFF
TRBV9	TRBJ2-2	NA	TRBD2	TGTGCCAGCAGCGCTGGTATTAGCGGGATAACAGACGCCGGGGAGCTGTTTTTT	CASSAGISGITDAGELFF
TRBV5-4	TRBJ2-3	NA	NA	TGTGCCAGCAGCTTGATAGCGGGCACAGATACGCAGTATTTT	CASSLIAGTDTQYF
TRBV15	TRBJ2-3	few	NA	TGTGCCACCAGCAGAGGTGGGCCGGATGACCGTGATACGCAGTATTTT	CATSRGGPDDRDTQYF
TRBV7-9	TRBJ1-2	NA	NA	TGTGCCAGCAGCTTAAACAGTTTATCGGGAGGCTACACCTTC	CASSLNSLSGGYTF
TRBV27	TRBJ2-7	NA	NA	TGTGCCAGCAGTTCACCGGTGAATCACGAGCAGTACTTC	CASSSPVNHEQYF
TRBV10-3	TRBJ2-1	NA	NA	TGTGCCATCAGCCCACCAAACAATGAGCAGTTCTTC	CAISPPNNEQFF
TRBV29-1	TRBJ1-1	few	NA	TGCAGCGTCAAACCTTCTGTGAACACTGAAGCTTTCTTT	CSVKPSVNTEAFF
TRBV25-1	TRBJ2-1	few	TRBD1	TGTGCCAGCAGTGCAAACAGGGGTGAGCAGTTCTTC	CASSANRGEQFF
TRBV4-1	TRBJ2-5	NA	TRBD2	TGCGCCAGCAGTCCCCCCAGGCGGGGGCAAGAGACCCAGTACTTC	CASSPPRRGQETQYF
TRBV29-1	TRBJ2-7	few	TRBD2	TGCAGCGTTGAAGATTCAGCGGGAAGGAGCCCCTACGAGCAGTACTTC	CSVEDSAGRSPYEQYF
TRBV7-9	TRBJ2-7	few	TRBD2	TGTGCCAGCAGTCCCTTTGCGGGAGGGATTTACGAGCAGTACTTC	CASSPFAGGIYEQYF